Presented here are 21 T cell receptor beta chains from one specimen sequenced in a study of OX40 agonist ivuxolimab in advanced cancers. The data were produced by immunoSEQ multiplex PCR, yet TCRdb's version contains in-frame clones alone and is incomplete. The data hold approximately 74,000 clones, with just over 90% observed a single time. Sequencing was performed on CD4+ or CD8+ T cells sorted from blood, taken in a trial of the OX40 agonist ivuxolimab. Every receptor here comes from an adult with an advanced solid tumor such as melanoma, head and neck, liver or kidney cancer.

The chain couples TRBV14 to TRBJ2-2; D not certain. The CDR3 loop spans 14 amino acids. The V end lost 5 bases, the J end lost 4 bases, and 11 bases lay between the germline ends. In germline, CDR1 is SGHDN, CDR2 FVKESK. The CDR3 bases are TGTGCCAGCAGCGAGTTGGAGTTCACCGGGGAGCTGTTTTTT. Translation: CASSELEFTGELFF.

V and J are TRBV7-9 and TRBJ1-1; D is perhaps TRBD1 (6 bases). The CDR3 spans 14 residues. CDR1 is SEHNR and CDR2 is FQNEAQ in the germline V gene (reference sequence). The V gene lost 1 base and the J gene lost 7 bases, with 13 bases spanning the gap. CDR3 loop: CASSLVQGFGEAFF. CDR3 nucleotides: TGTGCCAGCAGCTTAGTACAGGGATTCGGTGAAGCTTTCTTT.

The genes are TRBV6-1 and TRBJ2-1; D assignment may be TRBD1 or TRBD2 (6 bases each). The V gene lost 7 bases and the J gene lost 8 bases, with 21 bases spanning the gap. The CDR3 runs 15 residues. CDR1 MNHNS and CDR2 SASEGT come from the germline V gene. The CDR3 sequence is CASTSGGIFEDEQFF. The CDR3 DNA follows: TGTGCCAGCACCTCCGGGGGCATTTTCGAGGATGAGCAGTTCTTC.

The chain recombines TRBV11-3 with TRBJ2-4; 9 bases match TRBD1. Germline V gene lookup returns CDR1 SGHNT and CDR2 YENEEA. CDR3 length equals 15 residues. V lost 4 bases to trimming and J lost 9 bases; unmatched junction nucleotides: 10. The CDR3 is CASSSGGTGIGIQYF. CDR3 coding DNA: TGTGCCAGCAGCTCTGGAGGGACAGGGATTGGCATTCAGTACTTC. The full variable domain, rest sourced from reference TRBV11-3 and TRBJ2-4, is EAGVVQSPRYKIIEKKQPVAFWCNPISGHNTLYWYLQNLGQGPELLIRYENEEAVDDSQLPKDRFSAERLKGVDSTLKIQPAELGDSAVYLCASSSGGTGIGIQYFGAGTRLSVL.

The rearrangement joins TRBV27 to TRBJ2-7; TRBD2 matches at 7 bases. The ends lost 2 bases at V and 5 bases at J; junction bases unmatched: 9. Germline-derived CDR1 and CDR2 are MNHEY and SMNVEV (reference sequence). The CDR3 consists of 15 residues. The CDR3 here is CASSLTGGSRHEQYF. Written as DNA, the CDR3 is TGTGCCAGCAGTTTAACGGGCGGGAGCAGGCACGAGCAGTACTTC.

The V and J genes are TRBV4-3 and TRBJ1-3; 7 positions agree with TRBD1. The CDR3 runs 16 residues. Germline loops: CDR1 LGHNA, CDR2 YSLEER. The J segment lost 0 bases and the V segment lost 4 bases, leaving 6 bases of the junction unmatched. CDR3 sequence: CASSPGTANSGNTIYF. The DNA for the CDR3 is TGCGCCAGCAGCCCGGGGACAGCCAACTCTGGAAACACCATATATTTT.

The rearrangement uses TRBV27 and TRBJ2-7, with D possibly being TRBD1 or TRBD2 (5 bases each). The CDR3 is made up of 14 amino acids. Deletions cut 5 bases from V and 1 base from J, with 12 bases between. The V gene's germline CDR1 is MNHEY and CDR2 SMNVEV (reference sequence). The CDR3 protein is CASSPNWGSYEQYF. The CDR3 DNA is TGTGCCAGCAGTCCAAATTGGGGGTCCTACGAGCAGTACTTC.

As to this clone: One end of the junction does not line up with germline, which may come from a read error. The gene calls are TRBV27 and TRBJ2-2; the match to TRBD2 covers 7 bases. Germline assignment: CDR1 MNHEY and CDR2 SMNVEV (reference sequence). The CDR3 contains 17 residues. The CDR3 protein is CASSLSLGEGNTGELFF. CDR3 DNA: TGTGCCAGCAGTCTATCGTTGGGGGAGGGGAACACCGGGGAGCTGTTTTTT.

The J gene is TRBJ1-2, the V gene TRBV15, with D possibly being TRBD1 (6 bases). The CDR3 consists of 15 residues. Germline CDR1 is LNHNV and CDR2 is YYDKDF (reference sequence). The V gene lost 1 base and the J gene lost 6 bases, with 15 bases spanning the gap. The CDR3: CATSRVVNRVDGYTF. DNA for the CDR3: TGTGCCACCAGCAGAGTGGTAAACAGGGTCGATGGCTACACCTTC.

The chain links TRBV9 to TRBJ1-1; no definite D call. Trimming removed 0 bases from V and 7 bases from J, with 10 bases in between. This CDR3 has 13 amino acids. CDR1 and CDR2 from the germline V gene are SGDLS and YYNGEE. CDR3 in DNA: TGTGCCAGCAGCGTAGACGGGGTGGGTGAAGCTTTCTTT. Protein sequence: CASSVDGVGEAFF.

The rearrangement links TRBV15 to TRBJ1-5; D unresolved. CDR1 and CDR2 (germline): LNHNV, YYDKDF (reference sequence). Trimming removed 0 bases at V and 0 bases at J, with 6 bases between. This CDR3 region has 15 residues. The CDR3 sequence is CATSRDRNSNQPQHF. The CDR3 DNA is TGTGCCACCAGCAGAGACAGGAATAGCAATCAGCCCCAGCATTTT.

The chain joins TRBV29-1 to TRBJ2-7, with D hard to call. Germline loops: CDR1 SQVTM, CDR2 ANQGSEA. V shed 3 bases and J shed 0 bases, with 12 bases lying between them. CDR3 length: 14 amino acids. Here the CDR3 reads CSVEFWTDSYEQYF. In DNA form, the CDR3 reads TGCAGCGTTGAGTTTTGGACCGACTCCTACGAGCAGTACTTC.

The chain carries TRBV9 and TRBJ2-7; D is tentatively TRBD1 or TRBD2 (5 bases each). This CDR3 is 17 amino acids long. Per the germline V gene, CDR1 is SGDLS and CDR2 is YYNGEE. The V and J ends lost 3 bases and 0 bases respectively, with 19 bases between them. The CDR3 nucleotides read TGTGCCAGCAGCGATCCAACCGGGACCCTGAGCTCCTACGAGCAGTACTTC. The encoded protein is CASSDPTGTLSSYEQYF.

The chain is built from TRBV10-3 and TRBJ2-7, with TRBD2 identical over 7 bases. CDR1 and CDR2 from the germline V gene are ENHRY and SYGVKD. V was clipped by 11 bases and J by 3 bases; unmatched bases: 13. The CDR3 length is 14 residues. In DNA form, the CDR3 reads TGTGCCGTTTACTCCGGGGCGGGGGTCTACGAGCAGTACTTC. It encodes CAVYSGAGVYEQYF.

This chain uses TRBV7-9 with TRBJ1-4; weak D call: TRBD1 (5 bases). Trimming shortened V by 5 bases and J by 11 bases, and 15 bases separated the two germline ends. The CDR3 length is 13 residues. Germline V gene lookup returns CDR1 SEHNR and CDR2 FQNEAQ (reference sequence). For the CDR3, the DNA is TGTGCCAGCAGCCCACAGGCCGGGTCGAAACTGTTTTTT. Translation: CASSPQAGSKLFF.

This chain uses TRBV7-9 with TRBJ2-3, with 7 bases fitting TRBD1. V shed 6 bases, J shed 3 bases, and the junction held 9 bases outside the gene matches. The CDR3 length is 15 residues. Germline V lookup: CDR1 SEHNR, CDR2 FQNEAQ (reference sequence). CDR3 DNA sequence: TGTGCCAGCAGAAATTCAGGGGGTCGGACAGATACGCAGTATTTT. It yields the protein CASRNSGGRTDTQYF.

The CDR3 here is CASSLEDRGSTEAFF. Here the CDR3 DNA reads TGTGCCAGCAGCTTAGAGGACAGGGGAAGCACTGAAGCTTTCTTT. This chain connects TRBV7-6 to TRBJ1-1, with TRBD1 matching over 9 bases. CDR1 SGHVS and CDR2 FNYEAQ come from the germline V gene. The ends lost 1 base at V and 4 bases at J; junction bases unmatched: 4. This CDR3 has 15 residues.

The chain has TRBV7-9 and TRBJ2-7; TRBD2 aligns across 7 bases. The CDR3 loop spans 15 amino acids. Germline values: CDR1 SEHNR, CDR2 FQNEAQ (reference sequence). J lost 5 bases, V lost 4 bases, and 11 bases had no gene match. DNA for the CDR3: TGTGCCAGCAGCTCCCTAGCGGCCTTCCACCACGAGCAGTACTTC. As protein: CASSSLAAFHHEQYF. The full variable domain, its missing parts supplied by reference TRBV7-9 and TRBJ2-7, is DTGVSQNPRHKITKRGQNVTFRCDPISEHNRLYWYRQTLGQGPEFLTYFQNEAQLEKSRLLSDRFSAERPKGSFSTLEIQRTEQGDSAMYLCASSSLAAFHHEQYFGPGTRLTVT.

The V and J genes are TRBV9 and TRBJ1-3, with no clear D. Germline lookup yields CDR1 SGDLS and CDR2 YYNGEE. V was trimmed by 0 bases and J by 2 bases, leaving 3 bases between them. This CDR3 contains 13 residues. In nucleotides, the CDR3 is TGTGCCAGCAGCGTAGGTACTGGAAACACCATATATTTT. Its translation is CASSVGTGNTIYF.

The CDR3 spells CASRPTGSNQPQHF. In DNA, the CDR3 is TGTGCCAGCCGTCCGACAGGGAGCAATCAGCCCCAGCATTTT. This rearrangement joins TRBV19 to TRBJ1-5; 7 bases agree with TRBD1. CDR1 LNHDA and CDR2 SQIVND come from the germline V gene (reference sequence). V lost 9 bases, J lost 1 base, and 6 bases stayed unmatched. This CDR3 has 14 residues.

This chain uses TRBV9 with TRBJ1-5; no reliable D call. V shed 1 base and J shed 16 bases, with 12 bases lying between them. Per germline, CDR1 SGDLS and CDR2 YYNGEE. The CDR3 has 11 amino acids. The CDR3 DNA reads TGTGCCAGCAGCGTATCCCCAACCCTACATTTT. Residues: CASSVSPTLHF.